The clone carrying this T cell receptor beta chain came up a few times. Its matching antigen is unknown. One base away lies a much larger clone, so this may be a sequencing read error. Library construction for TCR beta used iRepertoire HTBI primers and Arm-PCR of CDR3 regions. One entry per CDR3 protein, called by TCRdb with MiXCR from the multiplex PCR reads. Of 200,000 to 250,000 distinct CDR3 sequences detected, approximately 19% appear once; the ten largest clones hold about 11%. The sample belongs to a study of regulatory T cells in long-lasting Graves disease. At the level of the study: Those Graves' patients who were newly diagnosed had been on antithyroid drugs under 3 months.

Specified time point: newly diagnosed GD, antithyroid drugs for less than 3 months. From RNA extracted from PBMCs, the TCR library was made. Findings and caveats of the study: Patients whose Graves' disease persisted exhibited lower TCR diversity than those newly diagnosed. There was favoring of TRBV28, TRBJ1-2 and TRBJ2-5 in persistent disease.

CDR3 length: 15 residues. Per germline, CDR1 SGHRS and CDR2 YFSETQ. This sample was also put to use in a study of T cells in Graves' hyperthyroidism and ophthalmopathy. That source reports: During a first-round RT-PCR of the TCR CDR3, the HTBI primer set was used.

The J gene is TRBJ1-4, the V gene TRBV5-1; TRBD1 aligns across 10 bases. The TCR sequence derives from a woman in her twenties or thirties with Graves disease. The sample in question was peripheral blood mononuclear cells (PBMCs), obtained at new diagnosis, from a patient treated with antithyroid drugs. The CDR3 bases are TGCGCCAGCGGCTTTGACAGGGGGCGACGGGAAAAACTGTTTTTT. This sequence encodes CASGFDRGRREKLFF.